This TCR beta chain was observed in a study of CD8 T cells in Susac syndrome. The germline V gene encodes CDR1 LGHDT and CDR2 YNNKEL (reference sequence). This CDR3 has 16 amino acids. Trimming removed 0 bases from V and 7 bases from J; junction bases left unmatched: 6. Study-wide points: Susac syndrome CD8+ repertoires were clonally expanded, most strongly in CD8+ TEMRA cells. As the study acknowledged, the number of individuals who were part of its TCR sequencing and HLA analysis was relatively small.

A quantity of about 0.45 to 1 ug RNA underwent reverse transcription using random hexamers. The authors amplified TCR beta CDR3 across 54 Vbeta and 13 Jbeta using immunoSEQ multiplex PCR. TCRdb reprocessed the immunoSEQ multiplex PCR reads with MiXCR, giving one entry per CDR3 protein. In the table there are roughly 130,000 distinct CDR3 sequences, just under 95% of which are singletons. In regard to this clonotype: The antigen remains unidentified.

J is TRBJ1-3 and V is TRBV3-1; 10 positions agree with TRBD1. The sequence was obtained from a human donor with Susac syndrome. Sequenced: CD8+ T cells from PBMCs. DNA for the CDR3: TGTGCCAGCAGCCAAGATAGGGACAGGGGTTGGAACACCATATATTTT. It is translated as CASSQDRDRGWNTIYF.